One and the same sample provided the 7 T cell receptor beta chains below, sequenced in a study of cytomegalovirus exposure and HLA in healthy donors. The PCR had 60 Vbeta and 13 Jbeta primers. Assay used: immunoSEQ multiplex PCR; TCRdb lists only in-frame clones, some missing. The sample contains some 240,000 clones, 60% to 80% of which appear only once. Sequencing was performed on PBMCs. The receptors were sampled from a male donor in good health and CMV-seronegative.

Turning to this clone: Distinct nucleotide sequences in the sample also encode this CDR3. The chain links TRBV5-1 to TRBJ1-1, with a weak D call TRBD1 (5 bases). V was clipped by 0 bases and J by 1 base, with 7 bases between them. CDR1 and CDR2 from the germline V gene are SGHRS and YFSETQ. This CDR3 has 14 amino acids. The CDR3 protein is CASSLEQGNTEAFF. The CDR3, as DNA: TGCGCCAGCAGCTTGGAGCAGGGGAACACTGAAGCTTTCTTT.

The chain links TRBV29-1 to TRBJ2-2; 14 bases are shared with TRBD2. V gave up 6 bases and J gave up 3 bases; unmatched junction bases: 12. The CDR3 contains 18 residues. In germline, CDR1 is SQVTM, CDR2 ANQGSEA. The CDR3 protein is CSVRGGLAGVGDTGELFF. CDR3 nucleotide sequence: TGCAGCGTACGGGGGGGACTAGCGGGAGTCGGTGACACCGGGGAGCTGTTTTTT.

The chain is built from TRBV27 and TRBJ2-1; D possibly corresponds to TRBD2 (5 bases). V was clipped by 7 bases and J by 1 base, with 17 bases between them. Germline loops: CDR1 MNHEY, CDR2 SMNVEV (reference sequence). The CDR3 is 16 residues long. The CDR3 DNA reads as TGTGCCAGCACCGTTCGATTGGGGAGTTCCTACAATGAGCAGTTCTTC. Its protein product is CASTVRLGSSYNEQFF.

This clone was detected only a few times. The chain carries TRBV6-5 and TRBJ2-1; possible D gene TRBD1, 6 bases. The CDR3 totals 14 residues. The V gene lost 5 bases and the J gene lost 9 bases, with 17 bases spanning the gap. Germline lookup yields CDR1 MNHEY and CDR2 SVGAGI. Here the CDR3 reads CASSDQNRVTEQFF. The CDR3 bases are TGTGCCAGCAGTGACCAGAACAGGGTTACTGAGCAGTTCTTC.

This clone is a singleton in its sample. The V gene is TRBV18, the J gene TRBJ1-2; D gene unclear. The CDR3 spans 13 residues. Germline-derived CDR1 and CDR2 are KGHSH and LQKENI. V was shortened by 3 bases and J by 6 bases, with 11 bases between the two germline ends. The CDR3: CASSPTTVDGYTF. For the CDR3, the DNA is TGTGCCAGCTCACCCACAACAGTGGATGGCTACACCTTC. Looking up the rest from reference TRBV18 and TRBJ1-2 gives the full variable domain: NAGVMQNPRHLVRRRGQEARLRCSPMKGHSHVYWYRQLPEEGLKFMVYLQKENIIDESGMPKERFSAEFPKEGPSILRIQQVVRGDSAAYFCASSPTTVDGYTFGSGTRLTVV.

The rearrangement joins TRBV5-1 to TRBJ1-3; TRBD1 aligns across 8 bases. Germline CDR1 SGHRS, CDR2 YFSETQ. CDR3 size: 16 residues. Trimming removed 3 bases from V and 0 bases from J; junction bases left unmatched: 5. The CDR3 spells CASSWTGPDSGNTIYF. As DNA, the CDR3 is TGCGCCAGCAGCTGGACAGGGCCCGACTCTGGAAACACCATATATTTT. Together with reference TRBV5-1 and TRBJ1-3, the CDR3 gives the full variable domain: KAGVTQTPRYLIKTRGQQVTLSCSPISGHRSVSWYQQTPGQGLQFLFEYFSETQRNKGNFPGRFSGRQFSNSRSEMNVSTLELGDSALYLCASSWTGPDSGNTIYFGEGSWLTVV.

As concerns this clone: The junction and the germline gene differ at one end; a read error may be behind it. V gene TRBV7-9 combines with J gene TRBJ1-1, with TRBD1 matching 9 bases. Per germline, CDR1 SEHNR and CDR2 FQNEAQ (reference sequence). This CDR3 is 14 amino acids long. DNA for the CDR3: TGTTCCAGCAGCGTACAGGGGGCGGGCACTGAAGCTTTCTTT. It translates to CSSSVQGAGTEAFF. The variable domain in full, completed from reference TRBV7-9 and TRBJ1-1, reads DTGVSQNPRHKITKRGQNVTFRCDPISEHNRLYWYRQTLGQGPEFLTYFQNEAQLEKSRLLSDRFSAERPKGSFSTLEIQRTEQGDSAMYLCSSSVQGAGTEAFFGQGTRLTVV.